The source of this T cell receptor beta chain is a study of Ad26.COV2.S vaccination and SARS-CoV-2 variants (dated by TCRdb to the early 2020s). Some background on the complete study: Vaccine-arm donors came from COV1001, a multicentre, randomized, double-blind, placebo-controlled phase I-IIa trial of Ad26.COV2.S in healthy adults. Ad26.COV2.S was given intramuscularly at 5x10^10 or 1x10^11 viral particles, as a single shot or as two shots 56 days apart. The specificity and breadth of SARS-CoV-2-reactive T cell receptors after Ad26.COV2.S vaccination were assessed by TCRbeta repertoire sequencing. A total of some 30 samples were included in the TCR-sequenced set, comprising approximately 20 Ad26.COV2.S vaccine recipients, 5 placebo recipients and 8 SARS-CoV-2 convalescent individuals. Participants in the trial were split at random into five groups of five each, receiving low-dose or high-dose Ad26.COV2.S once or twice, or else placebo on both occasions. Blinding of investigators to trial group allocation was maintained during experiments and outcome assessment. Summary of the overall study and its limitations: The study was not powered to compare responses between vaccine doses or regimens. Vaccine and placebo recipients had similar non-spike TCR breadth, a finding consistent with the vaccine containing only spike. Substantial breadth of spike-specific CD8+ and CD4+ T cell responses was reported after vaccination. The authors noted that the TCR breadth and depth analyses may have underestimated total T cell responses. Compared with placebo recipients, Ad26.COV2.S recipients showed higher spike-specific TCR breadth (P = 0.0014).

With regard to this clone: Its binding antigen is unknown. Base qualities are not recorded, but no much larger clone differs from it by a single base.

The immunoSEQ Assay was used to sequence TCRbeta CDR3 regions. After extraction, genomic DNA underwent amplification by bias-controlled multiplex PCR, followed by high-throughput sequencing. Per the original workflow: Collapsing and filtering of sequences were performed to quantify the absolute abundance of each unique TCRbeta CDR3 region. T cell fraction was estimated by normalization of TCRbeta template counts to usable DNA, with usable DNA being measured through amplification of reference genes present in all nucleated cells. Repertoire TCRs were annotated as SARS-CoV-2-specific by exact matching of V gene, CDR3 amino acid sequence and J gene to a known reactive TCR set. MIRA supplied the reference SARS-CoV-2 TCR set, which was filtered for enrichment in COVID-19-positive ImmuneCODE repertoires so that public or cross-reactive TCRs were removed. Using the MIRA antigens, annotated TCRs were further analysed by specific ORF or by position within an ORF. Breadth was defined as the number of annotated unique rearrangements divided by the total number of unique productive rearrangements, and depth was defined as the summed frequency of the annotated unique rearrangements. Group comparisons of TCR breadth used two-sided Wilcoxon rank-sum tests. Here the immuneACCESS table is served through TCRdb, limited to in-frame sequences with V and J called. Missing clones are a known gap in these copies; in checked studies unresolved V genes cover under half, and the rest lacks a known reason. V and J calls and clone size come straight from that table; D and trimming were deduced from the DNA. Recorded for this sample are a few hundred thousand clones; around 82% of them occurred a single time. Clones ranked in the top ten supply more than 7% of the sample.

The treatment or condition label here, explained by the study, means: roughly 19 received Ad26.COV2.S at low or high dose, single or two shots; a few received placebo; per-sample allocation not given. Repertoires of vaccine and placebo recipients were sequenced from samples collected on day 63 after the first injection. Between 29 July and 7 August 2020, Cohort 1b enrolled around 25 adults aged 18-55 years at one site in Boston, USA. Ad26.COV2.S was a replication-incompetent adenovirus type 26 vector expressing a prefusion-stabilized SARS-CoV-2 spike protein from the original Wuhan strain. Per the germline V gene, SNHLY is the CDR1 and FYNNEI is the CDR2. The CDR3, cysteine through phenylalanine, is 12 amino acids long. Of the read, only the CDR3 DNA is kept; its 36 bases are in frame from base 1. The junction carries 14 bases between V and J, which are trimmed by 8 bases and 7 bases respectively.

The receptor was derived from a person between 18 and 65 years old who received the Ad26.COV2.S COVID-19 vaccine or a placebo. The chain is encoded by TRBV2 joined to TRBJ1-2, with TRBD1 as a weak D call on 5 bases. The sample in question was peripheral blood, obtained in a trial of Ad26.COV2.S vaccine versus placebo. Here the CDR3 is given as CASQNVGGGYTF. The sequenced DNA: TGTGCCAGCCAAAACGTCGGGGGTGGCTACACCTTC.